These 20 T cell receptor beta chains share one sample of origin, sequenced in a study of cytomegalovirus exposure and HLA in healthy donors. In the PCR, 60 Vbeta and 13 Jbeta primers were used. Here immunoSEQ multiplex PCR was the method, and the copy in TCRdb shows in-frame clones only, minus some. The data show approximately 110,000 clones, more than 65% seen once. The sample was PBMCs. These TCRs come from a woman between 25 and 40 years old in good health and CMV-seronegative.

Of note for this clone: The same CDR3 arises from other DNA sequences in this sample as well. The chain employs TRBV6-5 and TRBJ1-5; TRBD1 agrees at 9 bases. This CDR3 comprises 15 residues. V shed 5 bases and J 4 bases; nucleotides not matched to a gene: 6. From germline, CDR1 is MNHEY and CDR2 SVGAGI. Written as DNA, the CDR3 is TGTGCCAGCAGTCAAGGACAGGGGCTGAATCAGCCCCAGCATTTT. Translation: CASSQGQGLNQPQHF.

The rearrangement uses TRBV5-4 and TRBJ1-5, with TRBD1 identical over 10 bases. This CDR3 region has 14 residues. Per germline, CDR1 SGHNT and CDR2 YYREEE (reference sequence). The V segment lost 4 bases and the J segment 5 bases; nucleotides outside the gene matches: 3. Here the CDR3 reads CASSTGTGDQPQHF. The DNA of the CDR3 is TGTGCCAGCAGCACGGGGACAGGGGATCAGCCCCAGCATTTT.

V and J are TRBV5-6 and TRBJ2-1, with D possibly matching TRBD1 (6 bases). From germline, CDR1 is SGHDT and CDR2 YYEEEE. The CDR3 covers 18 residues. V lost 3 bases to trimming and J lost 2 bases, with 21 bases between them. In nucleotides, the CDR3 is TGTGCCAGCAGCTCGCAACTAGGACAGAAAGCTCCCTACAATGAGCAGTTCTTC. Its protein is CASSSQLGQKAPYNEQFF.

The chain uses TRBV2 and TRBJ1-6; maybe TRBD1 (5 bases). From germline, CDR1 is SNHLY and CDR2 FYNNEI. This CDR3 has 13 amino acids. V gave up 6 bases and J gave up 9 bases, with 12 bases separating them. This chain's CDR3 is CASSDQGVSPLHF. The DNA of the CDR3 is TGTGCCAGCAGCGACCAAGGGGTTTCACCCCTCCACTTT.

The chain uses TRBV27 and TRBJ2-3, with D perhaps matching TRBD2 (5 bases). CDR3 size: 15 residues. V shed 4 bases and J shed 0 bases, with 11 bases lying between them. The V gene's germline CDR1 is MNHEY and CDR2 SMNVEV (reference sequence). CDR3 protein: CASSSLGISTDTQYF. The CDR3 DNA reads TGTGCCAGCAGTTCACTAGGCATTAGCACAGATACGCAGTATTTT.

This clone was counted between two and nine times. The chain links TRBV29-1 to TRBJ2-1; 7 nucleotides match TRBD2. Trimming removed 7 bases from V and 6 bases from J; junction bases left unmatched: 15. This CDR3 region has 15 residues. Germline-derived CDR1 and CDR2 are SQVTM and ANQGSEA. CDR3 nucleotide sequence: TGCAGCGCTCCGGGGCTGCGGGAGTGGGGCAATGAGCAGTTCTTC. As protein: CSAPGLREWGNEQFF.

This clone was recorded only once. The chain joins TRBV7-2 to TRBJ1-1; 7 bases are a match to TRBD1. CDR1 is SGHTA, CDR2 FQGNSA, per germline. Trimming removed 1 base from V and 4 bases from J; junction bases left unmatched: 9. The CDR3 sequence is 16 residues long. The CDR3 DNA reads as TGTGCCAGCAGCTTAGAATACAGGGGATCGAGCACTGAAGCTTTCTTT. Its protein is CASSLEYRGSSTEAFF.

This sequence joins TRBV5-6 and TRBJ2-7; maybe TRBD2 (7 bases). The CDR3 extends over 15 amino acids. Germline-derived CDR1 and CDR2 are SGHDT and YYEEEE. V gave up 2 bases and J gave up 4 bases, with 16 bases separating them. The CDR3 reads CASSFGGTPTYEQYF. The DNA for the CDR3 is TGTGCCAGCAGCTTCGGGGGGACACCCACTTACGAGCAGTACTTC.

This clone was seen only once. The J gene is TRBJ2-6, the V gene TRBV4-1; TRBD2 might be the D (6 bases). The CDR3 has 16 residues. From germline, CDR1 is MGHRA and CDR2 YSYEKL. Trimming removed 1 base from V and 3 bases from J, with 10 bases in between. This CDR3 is CASSQGWGVGANVLTF. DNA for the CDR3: TGCGCCAGCAGCCAAGGTTGGGGGGTTGGGGCCAACGTCCTGACTTTC.

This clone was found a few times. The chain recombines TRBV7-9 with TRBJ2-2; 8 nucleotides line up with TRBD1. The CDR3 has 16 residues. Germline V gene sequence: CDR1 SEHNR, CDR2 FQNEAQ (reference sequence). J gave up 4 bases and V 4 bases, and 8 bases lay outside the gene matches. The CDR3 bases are TGTGCCAGCAGCTCTCCCGGGACAGGAAGCACCGGGGAGCTGTTTTTT. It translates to CASSSPGTGSTGELFF.

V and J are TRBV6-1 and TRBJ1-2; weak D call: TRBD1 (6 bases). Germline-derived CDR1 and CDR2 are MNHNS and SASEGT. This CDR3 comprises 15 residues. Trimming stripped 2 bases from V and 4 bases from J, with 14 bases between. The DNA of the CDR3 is TGTGCCAGCAGTGAATATCCAGGGGACCCCTATGGCTACACCTTC. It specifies CASSEYPGDPYGYTF.

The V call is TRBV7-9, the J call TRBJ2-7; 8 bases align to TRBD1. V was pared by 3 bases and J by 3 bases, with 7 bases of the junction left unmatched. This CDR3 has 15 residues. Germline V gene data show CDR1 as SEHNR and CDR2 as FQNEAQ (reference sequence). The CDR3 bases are TGTGCCAGCAGCTTCGGGGCAGGGGGCATCTACGAGCAGTACTTC. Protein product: CASSFGAGGIYEQYF.

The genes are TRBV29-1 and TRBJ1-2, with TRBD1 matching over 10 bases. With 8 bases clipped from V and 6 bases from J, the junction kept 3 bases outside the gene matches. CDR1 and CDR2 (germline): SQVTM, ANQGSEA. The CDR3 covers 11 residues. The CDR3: CSSGQGNGYTF. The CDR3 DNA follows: TGCAGCTCGGGACAGGGGAATGGCTACACCTTC.

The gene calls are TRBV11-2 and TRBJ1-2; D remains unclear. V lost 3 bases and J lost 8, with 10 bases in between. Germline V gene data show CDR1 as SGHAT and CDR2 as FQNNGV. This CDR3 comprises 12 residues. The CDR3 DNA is TGTGCCAGCAGCTTTGAGGGAGACGGCTACACCTTC. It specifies CASSFEGDGYTF. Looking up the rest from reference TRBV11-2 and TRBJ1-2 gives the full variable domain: EAGVAQSPRYKIIEKRQSVAFWCNPISGHATLYWYQQILGQGPKLLIQFQNNGVVDDSQLPKDRFSAERLKGVDSTLKIQPAKLEDSAVYLCASSFEGDGYTFGSGTRLTVV.

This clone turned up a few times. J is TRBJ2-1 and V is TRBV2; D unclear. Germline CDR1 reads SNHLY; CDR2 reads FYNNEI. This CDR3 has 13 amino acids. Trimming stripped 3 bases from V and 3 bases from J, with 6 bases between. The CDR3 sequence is CASSDRNYNEQFF. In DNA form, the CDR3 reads TGTGCCAGCAGTGACAGGAACTACAATGAGCAGTTCTTC.

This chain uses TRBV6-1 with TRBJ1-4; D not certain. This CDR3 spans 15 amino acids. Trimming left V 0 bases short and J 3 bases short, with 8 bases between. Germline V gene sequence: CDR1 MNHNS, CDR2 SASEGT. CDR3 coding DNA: TGTGCCAGCAGTGAAGCGTCGCGGGCTAATGAAAAACTGTTTTTT. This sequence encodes CASSEASRANEKLFF.

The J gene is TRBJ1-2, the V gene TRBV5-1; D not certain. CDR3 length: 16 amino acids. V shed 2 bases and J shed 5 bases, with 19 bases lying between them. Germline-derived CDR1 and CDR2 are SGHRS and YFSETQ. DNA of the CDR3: TGCGCCAGCAGCTTAGGCTATCAAACGGGAATTTATGGCTACACCTTC. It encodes CASSLGYQTGIYGYTF.

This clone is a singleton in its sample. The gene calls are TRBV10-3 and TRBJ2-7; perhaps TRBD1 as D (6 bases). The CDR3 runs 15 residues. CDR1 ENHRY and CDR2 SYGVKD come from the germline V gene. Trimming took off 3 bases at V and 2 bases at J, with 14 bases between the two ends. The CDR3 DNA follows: TGTGCCATCAGTGACACGACAGGCCTCGCCTACGAGCAGTACTTC. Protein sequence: CAISDTTGLAYEQYF.

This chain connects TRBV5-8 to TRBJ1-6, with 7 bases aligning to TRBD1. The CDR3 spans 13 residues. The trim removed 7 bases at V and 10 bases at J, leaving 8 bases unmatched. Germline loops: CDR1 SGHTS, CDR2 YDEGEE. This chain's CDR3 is CASLTGKGSPLHF. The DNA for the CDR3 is TGTGCCAGCCTGACAGGGAAAGGATCACCCCTCCACTTT.

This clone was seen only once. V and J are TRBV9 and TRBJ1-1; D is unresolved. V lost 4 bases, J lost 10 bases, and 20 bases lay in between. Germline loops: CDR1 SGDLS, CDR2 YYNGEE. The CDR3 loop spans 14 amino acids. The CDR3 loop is CASSSRLGAGVAFF. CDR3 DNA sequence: TGTGCCAGCAGCAGTAGACTGGGAGCAGGTGTAGCTTTCTTT.